This section outlines one TCR beta chain sequence together with its context. The source of the sample is a study of shared clonotypes between healthy human individuals. The naive CD8 subset, CD45RO-negative cells positively selected for CCR7, excluded terminally differentiated effector memory CD45RA+ cells. Only in-frame clones appear in the TCRdb table, and some are missing; sequencing was by immunoSEQ multiplex PCR. The table has some 630,000 clones, roughly 96% seen once; the top ten hold more than 0.085%. Sequencing was carried out using naive CD8+ T cells sorted from blood. This clonotype originated in a woman in her thirties in good health.

The CDR3 nucleotides read TGTGCCAGCAGTGAATGGCAGGGAAAAGAGACCCAGTACTTC. Amino acid sequence: CASSEWQGKETQYF. This rearrangement joins TRBV2 to TRBJ2-5; D might be TRBD1 (5 bases). V was pared by 2 bases and J by 3 bases, with 10 bases between. CDR1 and CDR2 (germline): SNHLY, FYNNEI. CDR3 length: 14 amino acids.